This T cell receptor beta chain derives from a study of T cell clonality in common variable immunodeficiency. Germline loops: CDR1 SGHRS, CDR2 YFSETQ. The V end lost 4 bases, the J end lost 6 bases, and 16 bases lay between the germline ends. The CDR3 has 14 residues. This clone came up many times. The read terminates 3 residues before the CDR3 end, so the remaining end is supplied by the germline J gene. Clones were read by immunoSEQ multiplex PCR, and TCRdb kept only the in-frame ones, dropping some. This repertoire holds tens of thousands of clones, and none appear only once. The sample taken for sequencing was peripheral blood mononuclear cells. The rearrangement links TRBV5-1 to TRBJ1-2; a weak D match, TRBD1 (5 bases). The TCR comes from a person aged 18 to 75 in good health. CDR3: CASSKDPGTDGYTF. The CDR3 DNA, read in part, is TGCGCCAGCAGCAAAGACCCCGGGACTGATGGC.